What follows are 17 T cell receptor beta chains derived from one specimen sequenced in a study of T cells after posttransplantation cyclophosphamide. Only in-frame clones appear in the TCRdb table, and some are missing; sequencing was by immunoSEQ multiplex PCR. The sample contains about 24,000 clones, none of them singletons. Input material: PBMCs. Receptors originate from a woman in her sixties in good health, CMV-negative, and a related stem cell transplant donor.

This sequence joins TRBV30 and TRBJ1-1; TRBD1 is a possible D gene (6 bases). The CDR3 has 14 residues. V lost 8 bases and J 0 bases, leaving 16 bases between the germline ends. From germline, CDR1 is GTSNPN and CDR2 SVGIG (reference sequence). The CDR3 region has the DNA TGTGCCGGGGGCCTGGGCACGGTGAACACTGAAGCTTTCTTT. Translated: CAGGLGTVNTEAFF.

This clone was seen at least ten times. DNA of the CDR3: TGTGCCAGCAGCTCCTTGGGACTAGCGGCTTCCCCAGATACGCAGTATTTT. Translating it yields CASSSLGLAASPDTQYF. The chain joins TRBV7-9 to TRBJ2-3, with 11 nucleotides matching TRBD2. From germline, CDR1 is SEHNR and CDR2 FQNEAQ (reference sequence). The CDR3 sequence is 17 residues long. After removal of 4 bases from V and 4 bases from J, the junction contained 10 bases not matched to a gene.

V is TRBV2 and J is TRBJ2-5; 7 bases fit TRBD2. The CDR3 has 13 residues. The V and J ends lost 7 bases and 0 bases, in that order; junction bases with no gene match: 2. Germline loops: CDR1 SNHLY, CDR2 FYNNEI. CDR3 nucleotides: TGTGCCAGCAACCTAGCGGACCAAGAGACCCAGTACTTC. It yields the protein CASNLADQETQYF. The full variable domain, completed using reference TRBV2 and TRBJ2-5, is EPEVTQTPSHQVTQMGQEVILRCVPISNHLYFYWYRQILGQKVEFLVSFYNNEISEKSEIFDDQFSVERPDGSNFTLKIRSTKLEDSAMYFCASNLADQETQYFGPGTRLLVL.

This clone was picked up many times. The CDR3 DNA reads as TGTGCCAGCAGCCCTCGAGGGCCTAGCCGAGATACGCAGTATTTT. Its translation is CASSPRGPSRDTQYF. The chain couples TRBV7-2 to TRBJ2-3; TRBD2 might be the D (5 bases). This CDR3 contains 15 residues. CDR1 and CDR2 (germline): SGHTA, FQGNSA. Trimming pared 5 bases from V and 5 bases from J, leaving 17 bases between.

This clone was detected many times. The J gene is TRBJ2-7, the V gene TRBV11-2; 7 nucleotides line up with TRBD2. The CDR3 sequence is 16 residues long. Trimming removed 5 bases from V and 0 bases from J; junction bases left unmatched: 10. Germline CDR1 is SGHAT and CDR2 is FQNNGV. The CDR3 sequence is CASSPNRLATSYEQYF. CDR3 DNA sequence: TGTGCCAGCAGCCCGAATCGACTAGCCACCTCCTACGAGCAGTACTTC.

This clone has ten or more counts. The chain joins TRBV4-3 to TRBJ2-3, with 8 bases fitting TRBD2. The CDR3 covers 18 residues. Per germline, CDR1 LGHNA and CDR2 YSLEER. J lost 4 bases, V lost 0 bases, and 12 bases had no gene match. The CDR3 sequence: CASSQEPGGGIGSDTQYF. In DNA form, the CDR3 reads TGCGCCAGCAGCCAAGAACCCGGGGGGGGGATAGGTTCAGATACGCAGTATTTT.

This clone showed up many times. The rearrangement uses TRBV7-6 and TRBJ2-2; 7 bases align to TRBD1. Germline V gene lookup returns CDR1 SGHVS and CDR2 FNYEAQ. The J segment lost 0 bases and the V segment lost 5 bases, leaving 6 bases of the junction unmatched. The CDR3 extends over 16 amino acids. The CDR3 is CASSRGTATNTGELFF. CDR3 nucleotide sequence: TGTGCCAGCAGCCGTGGGACAGCTACGAACACCGGGGAGCTGTTTTTT.

This clone was detected ten times or more. This sequence joins TRBV2 and TRBJ2-5; TRBD1 aligns across 8 bases. Germline CDR1 is SNHLY and CDR2 is FYNNEI. The CDR3 consists of 15 residues. J lost 2 bases, V lost 5 bases, and 7 bases had no gene match. CDR3 amino acids: CASSPTGAKQETQYF. As DNA, the CDR3 is TGTGCCAGCAGTCCGACAGGGGCGAAACAAGAGACCCAGTACTTC. The variable domain in full, with the rest retrieved from reference TRBV2 and TRBJ2-5, is EPEVTQTPSHQVTQMGQEVILRCVPISNHLYFYWYRQILGQKVEFLVSFYNNEISEKSEIFDDQFSVERPDGSNFTLKIRSTKLEDSAMYFCASSPTGAKQETQYFGPGTRLLVL.

In this sample, this clone turned up many times. V gene TRBV9 combines with J gene TRBJ1-1; TRBD1 matches 8 bases. J gave up 4 bases and V 0 bases, and 5 bases lay outside the gene matches. The CDR3 sequence is 15 residues long. Germline CDR1 SGDLS, CDR2 YYNGEE. CDR3 bases: TGTGCCAGCAGCGTAGACGCAGGGGGCTTCACTGAAGCTTTCTTT. Translation: CASSVDAGGFTEAFF. The full variable domain, rest sourced from reference TRBV9 and TRBJ1-1, is DSGVTQTPKHLITATGQRVTLRCSPRSGDLSVYWYQQSLDQGLQFLIQYYNGEERAKGNILERFSAQQFPDLHSELNLSSLELGDSALYFCASSVDAGGFTEAFFGQGTRLTVV.

This clone was seen repeatedly, ten times or more. The chain is built from TRBV28 and TRBJ1-6; 7 bases align to TRBD1. The CDR3 length is 15 residues. After removal of 6 bases from V and 7 bases from J, the junction contained 9 bases not matched to a gene. In germline, CDR1 is MDHEN, CDR2 SYDVKM. Here the CDR3 DNA reads TGTGCCAGCAGCAAAGCGACAGGGCGGAATTCACCCCTCCACTTT. Protein product: CASSKATGRNSPLHF.

This chain links TRBV13 with TRBJ2-1; TRBD1 agrees at 8 bases. Germline trimming cut 4 bases from V and 0 bases from J; bases unmatched to any gene: 11. Germline CDR1 is PRHDT and CDR2 is FYEKMQ (reference sequence). This CDR3 spans 18 amino acids. The CDR3 spells CASSSETWDRSSYNEQFF. The CDR3 region has the DNA TGTGCCAGCAGCTCCGAAACTTGGGACAGGAGCTCCTACAATGAGCAGTTCTTC.

The chain couples TRBV6-1 to TRBJ1-3; maybe TRBD1 (6 bases). The length of the CDR3 is 19 residues. The V and J ends lost 1 base and 2 bases respectively, with 21 bases between them. CDR1 is MNHNS, CDR2 SASEGT, per germline. CDR3 nucleotide sequence: TGTGCCAGCAGTGAAGATATTCGGACCGGGACAAAGGCTGGAAACACCATATATTTT. Amino acids: CASSEDIRTGTKAGNTIYF.

This clone was recorded a few times. The chain links TRBV6-5 to TRBJ1-4; a possible D gene is TRBD1 (5 bases). The CDR3 contains 11 residues. Germline V gene lookup returns CDR1 MNHEY and CDR2 SVGAGI. Trimming left V 8 bases short and J 7 bases short, with 8 bases between. CDR3 nucleotides: TGTGCCAGCTCGGGACTTGAAAAACTGTTTTTT. Translating it yields CASSGLEKLFF.

This clone was found many times. The genes are TRBV6-6 and TRBJ2-7, with TRBD1 as a possible D gene (5 bases). The germline V gene has CDR1 MNHNY and CDR2 SVGAGI (reference sequence). This CDR3 region has 15 residues. The V gene lost 3 bases and the J gene lost 3 bases, with 15 bases spanning the gap. CDR3: CASSYGAPAGYEQYF. CDR3 DNA sequence: TGTGCCAGCAGTTATGGGGCGCCCGCTGGCTACGAGCAGTACTTC.

This clone was seen repeatedly, ten times or more. The rearrangement uses TRBV7-6 and TRBJ2-5; 8 positions match TRBD2. The V segment lost 0 bases and the J segment 4 bases; nucleotides outside the gene matches: 7. CDR1 is SGHVS, CDR2 FNYEAQ, per germline. CDR3 length: 16 amino acids. CDR3 nucleotide sequence: TGTGCCAGCAGCTTAGCTGTAGCGGGGTTGGGAGAGACCCAGTACTTC. It specifies CASSLAVAGLGETQYF.

This clone was recorded many times. The chain employs TRBV28 and TRBJ1-1; TRBD1 aligns across 9 bases. Losses at the gene ends were 5 bases for V and 6 bases for J; bases not matched to a gene: 4. This CDR3 region has 13 residues. In germline, CDR1 is MDHEN, CDR2 SYDVKM. The CDR3 reads CASSPDRGPEAFF. The CDR3 DNA sequence: TGTGCCAGCAGTCCGGACAGGGGCCCTGAAGCTTTCTTT.

This clone was recorded many times. The chain combines TRBV28 with TRBJ1-2; 9 bases agree with TRBD1. CDR3 size: 13 residues. Trimming cost V 5 bases and J 8 bases; bases outside gene matches: 6. CDR1 is MDHEN, CDR2 SYDVKM, per germline. The CDR3 nucleotides read TGTGCCAGCAGTGAACAGGGGGCTAGGGGCTACACCTTC. It encodes CASSEQGARGYTF.